This T cell receptor (beta chain) was sequenced for a study of cytomegalovirus exposure and HLA in healthy donors. Study information: In a later analysis, it was reported that the 120 or so validation repertoires had been produced on the same platform as the 670 or so repertoires belonging to the first cohort. Overall study findings and caveats: The study designated 150 to 200 TCR beta chains cytomegalovirus-associated. For most TCR sequences rarity was the rule, although some public TCRs occurred in many donors.

Method: immunoSEQ multiplex PCR; TCRdb's copy keeps in-frame clones and lacks some. This sample has 300,000 to 450,000 clones, with about nine tenths found just once. A word on this clone: Its target is not known.

Sequenced input: PBMCs. This receptor was obtained from a woman under 30 in good health and CMV-seronegative.

In DNA, the CDR3 is TGCGCCAGCAGCTTAGGGGACAGGGGTTCCTACGAGCAGTACTTC. It is translated as CASSLGDRGSYEQYF. The rearrangement uses TRBV5-1 and TRBJ2-7; TRBD1 aligns across 10 bases. The CDR3 runs 15 residues. V shed 2 bases and J 1 base; nucleotides not matched to a gene: 3. Germline CDR1 is SGHRS and CDR2 is YFSETQ.